The rows below give T cell receptor beta chains drawn from one sample of a study of T cells in Graves' hyperthyroidism and ophthalmopathy. TCRdb reprocessed the multiplex PCR reads with MiXCR, giving one entry per CDR3 protein. The data show approximately 400,000 distinct CDR3 sequences, less than 20% seen once. The sequenced material came from blood. These receptors all come from a woman under 30 with Graves' hyperthyroidism. CDR3s include the opening cysteine and the closing phenylalanine or tryptophan. The order of the fields is clone size, D gene, J gene, V gene, CDR3 protein, CDR3 DNA. A D gene is named only where the DNA matches it firmly. Only part of the rows carry a size: once, few, many, or a class if the clone is expanded.

many,NA,TRBJ1-5,TRBV12-3/TRBV12-4,CASSLGGVREQPQHF,TGTGCCAGCAGTTTAGGAGGGGTTAGGGAGCAGCCCCAGCATTTT
many,NA,TRBJ2-7,TRBV29-1,CSVATGRRPYEQYF,TGCAGCGTTGCCACAGGGAGGAGACCCTACGAGCAGTACTTC
NA,TRBD1,TRBJ2-1,TRBV6-1,CASRQGTGTNNEQFF,TGTGCCAGCAGACAAGGGACAGGGACTAACAATGAGCAGTTCTTC
NA,TRBD1,TRBJ1-5,TRBV20-1,CSARQGDKPQHF,TGCAGTGCCAGACAGGGGGATAAGCCCCAGCATTTT
many,NA,TRBJ1-5,TRBV7-6,CASSPQGPSRPQHF,TGTGCCAGCAGCCCCCAAGGGCCTAGCCGGCCCCAGCATTTT
many,TRBD1,TRBJ2-5,TRBV7-9,CASSSLTGSGQETQYF,TGTGCCAGCAGCTCCTTGACAGGGTCGGGACAAGAGACCCAGTACTTC
NA,TRBD2,TRBJ2-2,TRBV30,CAWSRPGLEDGELFF,TGTGCCTGGAGTAGACCGGGACTAGAGGACGGGGAGCTGTTTTTT
few,NA,TRBJ2-7,TRBV6-2/TRBV6-3,CASSQQGGPYEQYF,TGTGCCAGCAGCCAGCAAGGGGGGCCCTACGAGCAGTACTTC
NA,NA,TRBJ1-2,TRBV12-3/TRBV12-4,CASSLGRVSYGYTF,TGTGCCAGCAGTTTGGGCAGAGTTTCCTATGGCTACACCTTC
NA,NA,TRBJ2-2,TRBV11-2,CASSLSQGRAGELFF,TGTGCCAGCAGCTTAAGCCAGGGGAGGGCCGGGGAGCTGTTTTTT
few,NA,TRBJ2-3,TRBV6-2/TRBV6-3,CASSYSGNDGDTQYF,TGTGCCAGCAGTTACTCGGGGAACGACGGAGATACGCAGTATTTT
many,TRBD2,TRBJ2-7,TRBV5-4,CASSSGTSLVYEQYF,TGTGCCAGCAGCTCCGGGACTAGTCTGGTCTACGAGCAGTACTTC
once,NA,TRBJ1-2,TRBV2,CASGYGEGGYGYTF,TGTGCCAGCGGCTATGGGGAGGGAGGCTATGGCTACACCTTC
many,TRBD1,TRBJ2-7,TRBV7-3,CASNPGQGSYEQYF,TGTGCCAGCAACCCAGGACAGGGATCCTACGAGCAGTACTTC
many,TRBD1,TRBJ2-1,TRBV18,CASSPPDRDNEQFF,TGTGCCAGCTCACCCCCCGACAGGGACAATGAGCAGTTCTTC
NA,NA,TRBJ1-2,TRBV29-1,CSVDLSEAKDGYTF,TGCAGCGTTGACCTTAGCGAGGCTAAGGATGGCTACACCTTC
NA,NA,TRBJ2-4,TRBV4-1,CASSQGYRSANIQYF,TGCGCCAGCAGCCAAGGATATCGGTCCGCCAACATTCAGTACTTC
few,NA,TRBJ2-2,TRBV27,CASKSGHSNTGELFF,TGTGCCAGCAAGTCGGGTCATTCGAACACCGGGGAGCTGTTTTTT
many,NA,TRBJ2-3,TRBV9,CASSVGLTADTQYF,TGTGCCAGCAGCGTAGGTCTTACGGCAGATACGCAGTATTTT
NA,NA,TRBJ2-7,TRBV7-9,CASSHWGSYEQYF,TGTGCCAGCAGCCATTGGGGATCCTACGAGCAGTACTTC
many,NA,TRBJ1-5,TRBV28,CASSLYAGVGQPQHF,TGTGCCAGCAGTTTATATGCAGGGGTGGGTCAGCCCCAGCATTTT
few,NA,TRBJ1-5,TRBV4-1,CASSQEGYSNQPQHF,TGCGCCAGCAGCCAAGAGGGGTATAGCAATCAGCCCCAGCATTTT
few,NA,TRBJ2-3,TRBV9,CASSQTASTDTQYF,TGTGCCAGCTCTCAGACAGCAAGCACAGATACGCAGTATTTT
many,NA,TRBJ2-5,TRBV2,CASSVNTKETQYF,TGTGCCAGCAGTGTAAATACTAAAGAGACCCAGTACTTC
many,NA,TRBJ2-1,TRBV7-2,CASSPQGGFDEQFF,TGTGCCAGCAGCCCGCAGGGGGGGTTCGATGAGCAGTTCTTC
many,NA,TRBJ1-6,TRBV7-3,CASSPGQRNSPLHF,TGTGCCAGCAGCCCGGGACAACGGAACTCACCCCTCCACTTT
many,TRBD2,TRBJ2-3,TRBV10-2,CASSASGSYTQYF,TGCGCCAGCAGTGCGAGCGGGAGTTATACGCAGTATTTT
few,NA,TRBJ2-3,TRBV9,CASSTGLGGGGDTQYF,TGTGCCAGCAGCACTGGACTAGGAGGGGGTGGGGATACGCAGTATTTT
many,TRBD2,TRBJ2-5,TRBV20-1,CSASTPTSGGPKTQYF,TGCAGTGCTAGTACCCCCACTAGCGGGGGGCCAAAGACCCAGTACTTC
many,NA,TRBJ2-7,TRBV18,CASSPRVYEQYF,TGTGCCAGCTCACCACGCGTCTACGAGCAGTACTTC
many,NA,TRBJ2-1,TRBV11-2,CASSLDSHEQFF,TGTGCCAGCAGCTTAGATTCCCATGAGCAGTTCTTC
few,TRBD2,TRBJ2-1,TRBV20-1,CSAVLAAPYNEQFF,TGCAGTGCCGTTCTAGCGGCACCGTACAATGAGCAGTTCTTC
many,TRBD1,TRBJ1-2,TRBV6-2/TRBV6-3,CASSYRTGGNYGYTF,TGTGCCAGCAGTTACAGGACAGGGGGCAACTATGGCTACACCTTC
many,TRBD1,TRBJ2-5,TRBV12-3/TRBV12-4,CASRRGWTGVVETQYF,TGTGCCAGCAGGCGTGGATGGACAGGGGTGGTAGAGACCCAGTACTTC
NA,NA,TRBJ2-1,TRBV3-1,CASSQGTSNWGPYKEQFF,TGTGCCAGCAGCCAAGGAACATCTAACTGGGGGCCCTACAAGGAGCAGTTCTTC
many,NA,TRBJ1-6,TRBV20-1,CSARVGNNSPLHF,TGCAGTGCTAGAGTTGGGAATAATTCACCCCTCCACTTT
many,TRBD1,TRBJ1-2,TRBV29-1,CSADPGTDTYYGYTF,TGCAGCGCTGACCCTGGGACAGACACTTACTATGGCTACACCTTC
many,NA,TRBJ1-5,TRBV27,CASSLAGASNQPQHF,TGTGCCAGCAGTCTTGCAGGGGCTAGCAATCAGCCCCAGCATTTT
many,NA,TRBJ2-3,TRBV12-3/TRBV12-4,CASSWDFTDTQYF,TGTGCCAGCAGTTGGGACTTCACAGATACGCAGTATTTT
NA,TRBD1,TRBJ2-7,TRBV12-3/TRBV12-4,CASSFRSETGPEQYF,TGTGCCAGCAGTTTTCGGTCCGAGACAGGGCCCGAGCAGTACTTC
NA,NA,TRBJ2-2,TRBV9,CASSVLTGELFF,TGTGCCAGCAGCGTACTCACCGGGGAGCTGTTTTTT
many,NA,TRBJ1-1,TRBV9,CASSVTGNTEAFF,TGTGCCAGCAGCGTTACAGGGAACACTGAAGCTTTCTTT
many,NA,TRBJ2-7,TRBV12-3/TRBV12-4,CASSLQGEQYF,TGTGCCAGCAGTCTCCAGGGGGAGCAGTACTTC
NA,TRBD1,TRBJ1-2,TRBV6-1,CASSSSGQGPRTYGYTF,TGTGCCAGCAGTAGTTCGGGACAGGGGCCCCGAACCTATGGCTACACCTTC
NA,NA,TRBJ2-5,TRBV12-3/TRBV12-4,CASSLSGPETQYF,TGTGCCAGCAGTTTATCAGGTCCGGAGACCCAGTACTTC
many,TRBD1,TRBJ2-7,TRBV30,CAWSVPGTGINEQYF,TGTGCCTGGAGTGTACCCGGGACAGGAATCAACGAGCAGTACTTC
many,TRBD2,TRBJ2-5,TRBV24-1,CATSTGTSGRVWQETQYF,TGTGCCACCAGTACCGGGACTAGCGGGAGGGTATGGCAAGAGACCCAGTACTTC
few,TRBD1,TRBJ2-5,TRBV5-6,CASSFRQGAGETQYF,TGTGCCAGCAGCTTCCGACAGGGGGCGGGGGAGACCCAGTACTTC
NA,TRBD2,TRBJ2-5,TRBV24-1,CATSEGPGLAGEYEETQYF,TGTGCCACCAGTGAAGGGCCGGGACTAGCGGGTGAATATGAAGAGACCCAGTACTTC
many,NA,TRBJ1-6,TRBV11-2,CASSYDSGNSPLHF,TGTGCCAGCAGCTACGACAGTGGGAATTCACCCCTCCACTTT
many,TRBD1,TRBJ2-5,TRBV20-1,CSANLFDRGGETQYF,TGCAGTGCTAACCTCTTCGACAGGGGAGGAGAGACCCAGTACTTC
NA,NA,TRBJ1-2,TRBV9,CASSVARSDYGYTF,TGTGCCAGCAGCGTGGCCAGGTCAGACTATGGCTACACCTTC
NA,TRBD2,TRBJ2-1,TRBV7-6,CASSFQREGYNEQFF,TGTGCCAGCAGCTTTCAGCGGGAGGGATACAATGAGCAGTTCTTC
many,NA,TRBJ2-1,TRBV7-9,CASSLGGVPYNEQFF,TGTGCCAGCAGCTTAGGCGGGGTTCCTTACAATGAGCAGTTCTTC